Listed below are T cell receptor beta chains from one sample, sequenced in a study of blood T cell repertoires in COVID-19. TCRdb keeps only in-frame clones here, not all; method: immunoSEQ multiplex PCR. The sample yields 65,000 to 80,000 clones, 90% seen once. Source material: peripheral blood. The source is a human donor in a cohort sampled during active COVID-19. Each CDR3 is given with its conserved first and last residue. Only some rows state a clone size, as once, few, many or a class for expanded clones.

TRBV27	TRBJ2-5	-	CASSLIGGQSRETQYF
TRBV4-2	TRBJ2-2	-	CASSQVVRRLAGGDTGELFF
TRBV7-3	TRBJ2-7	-	CASSLTIGYEQYF
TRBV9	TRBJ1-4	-	CASSSTGGNEKLFF
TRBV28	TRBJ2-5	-	CASSSYTLAGGREETQYF
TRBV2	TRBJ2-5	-	CASSALDRAETQYF
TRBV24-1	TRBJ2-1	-	CATSAAGHEQFF
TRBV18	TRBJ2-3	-	CASSPTGSTDTQYF
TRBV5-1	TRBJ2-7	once	CASSPLPDRGHEQYF
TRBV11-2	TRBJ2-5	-	CASSFRGAGEETQYF
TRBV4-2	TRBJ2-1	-	CASSQEGTGGFYNEQFF
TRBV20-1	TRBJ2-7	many	CSASRGGRVSAAYEQYF
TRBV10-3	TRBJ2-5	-	CAISSYGAQETQYF
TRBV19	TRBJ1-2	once	CASKELGQGTPNYGYTF
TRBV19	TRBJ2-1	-	CASRTSGNNEQFF
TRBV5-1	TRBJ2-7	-	CASSYGEAGPLGEQYF
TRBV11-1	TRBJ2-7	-	CASSPLPRGTNYEQYF
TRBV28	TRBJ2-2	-	CASSPPWGSGGTGELFF
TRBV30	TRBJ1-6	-	CAWTEYPGGLFENSPLHF